The sequence of this T cell receptor beta chain was determined in a study of vaccination and CD4 T cells after COVID-19. Study as a whole: Overlapping SARS-CoV-2, HCoV-NL63, HCoV-OC43 and HCoV-229E spike peptides stimulated the cells. Either a CEFX pool, an HIV-1 Nef pool, or no peptide was added to control cultures.

For this clonotype: Its antigen remains unknown.

Looked up from germline, CDR1 is SGHNT and CDR2 is YYREEE (reference sequence). Deletions cut 4 bases from V and 2 bases from J, with 15 bases between. The CDR3 has 15 residues. Treatment in this sample: roughly 11-day PBMC culture with coronavirus spike peptide pools or control peptides (ViraFEST assay). ViraFEST used peptide pools to expand antigen-specific T cells, then sequenced TCRs. The Oncomine TCR Beta short-read assay was applied to DNA of cultured CD4+ T cells. Genomic DNA was taken out of cultured CD4+ T cells by extraction. TCRdb passed the PCR reads through MiXCR, listing each CDR3 protein once. The sample gives roughly 1,500 distinct CDR3 sequences, over 70% of which show up once; roughly 43% is in the top ten.

This material consisted of CD4+ T cells from blood, cultured in vitro, taken after SARS-CoV-2 vaccination. This sequence originates from a human donor who had recovered from COVID-19. The chain carries TRBV5-4 and TRBJ1-2; perhaps TRBD1 as D (5 bases). The CDR3 DNA reads as TGTGCCAGCAGCACCCGGGGCGGGAGGAACTATGGCTACACCTTC. Its protein product is CASSTRGGRNYGYTF.